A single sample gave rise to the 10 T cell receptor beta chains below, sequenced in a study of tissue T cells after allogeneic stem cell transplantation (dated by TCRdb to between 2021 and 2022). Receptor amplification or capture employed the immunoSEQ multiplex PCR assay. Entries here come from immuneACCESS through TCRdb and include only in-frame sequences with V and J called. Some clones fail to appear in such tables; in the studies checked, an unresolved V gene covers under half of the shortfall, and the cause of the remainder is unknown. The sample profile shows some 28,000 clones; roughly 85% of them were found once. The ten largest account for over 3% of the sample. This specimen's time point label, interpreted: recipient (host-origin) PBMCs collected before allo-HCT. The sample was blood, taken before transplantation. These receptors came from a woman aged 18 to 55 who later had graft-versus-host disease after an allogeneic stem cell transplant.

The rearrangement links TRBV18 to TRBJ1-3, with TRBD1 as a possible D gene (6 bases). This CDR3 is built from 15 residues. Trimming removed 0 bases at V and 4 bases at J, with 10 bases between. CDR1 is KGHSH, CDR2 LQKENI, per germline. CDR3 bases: TGTGCCAGCTCACCACCGGGGGCCACCGGAAACACCATATATTTT. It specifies CASSPPGATGNTIYF.

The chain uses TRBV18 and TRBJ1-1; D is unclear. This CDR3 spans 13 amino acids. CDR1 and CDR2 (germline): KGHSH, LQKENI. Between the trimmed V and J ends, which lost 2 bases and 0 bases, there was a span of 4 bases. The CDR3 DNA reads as TGTGCCAGCTCACCAGGGTTGAACACTGAAGCTTTCTTT. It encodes CASSPGLNTEAFF.

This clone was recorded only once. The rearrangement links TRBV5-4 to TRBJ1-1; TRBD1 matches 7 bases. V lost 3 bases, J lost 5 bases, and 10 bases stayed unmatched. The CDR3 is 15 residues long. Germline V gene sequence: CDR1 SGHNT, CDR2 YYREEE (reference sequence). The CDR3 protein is CASSSKRGRGTEAFF. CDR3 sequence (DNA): TGTGCCAGCAGCTCTAAAAGGGGGCGTGGGACTGAAGCTTTCTTT.

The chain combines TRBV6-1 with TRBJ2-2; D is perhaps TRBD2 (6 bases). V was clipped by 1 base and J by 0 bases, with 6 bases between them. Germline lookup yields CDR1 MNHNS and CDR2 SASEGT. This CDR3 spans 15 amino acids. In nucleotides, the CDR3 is TGTGCCAGCAGTGAAGGACTAGCGAACACCGGGGAGCTGTTTTTT. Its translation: CASSEGLANTGELFF.

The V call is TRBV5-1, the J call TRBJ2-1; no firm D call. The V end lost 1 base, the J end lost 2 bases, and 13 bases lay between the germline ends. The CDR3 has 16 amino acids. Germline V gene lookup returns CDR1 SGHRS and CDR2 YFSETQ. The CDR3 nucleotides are TGCGCCAGCAGCTTGCCATATGGTGGAACCTACAATGAGCAGTTCTTC. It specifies CASSLPYGGTYNEQFF.

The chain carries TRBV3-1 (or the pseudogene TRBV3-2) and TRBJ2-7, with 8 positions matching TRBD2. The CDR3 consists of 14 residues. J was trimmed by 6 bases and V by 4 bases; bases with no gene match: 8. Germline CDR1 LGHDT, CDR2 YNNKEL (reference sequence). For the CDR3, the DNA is TGTGCCAGCAGCCCAGCGGGAGTATTGGGCGAGCAGTACTTC. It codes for CASSPAGVLGEQYF.

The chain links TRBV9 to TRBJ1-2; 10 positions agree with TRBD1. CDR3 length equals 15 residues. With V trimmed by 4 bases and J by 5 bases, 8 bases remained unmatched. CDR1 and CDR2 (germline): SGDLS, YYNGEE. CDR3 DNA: TGTGCCAGCAGCCAGATGACAGGGGGCAAGTATGGCTACACCTTC. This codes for CASSQMTGGKYGYTF.

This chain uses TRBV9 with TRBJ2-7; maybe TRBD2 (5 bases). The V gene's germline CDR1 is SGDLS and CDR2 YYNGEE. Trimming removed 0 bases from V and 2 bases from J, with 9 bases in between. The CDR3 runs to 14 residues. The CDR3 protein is CASSVAPEAYEQYF. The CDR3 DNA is TGTGCCAGCAGCGTAGCCCCGGAGGCCTACGAGCAGTACTTC.

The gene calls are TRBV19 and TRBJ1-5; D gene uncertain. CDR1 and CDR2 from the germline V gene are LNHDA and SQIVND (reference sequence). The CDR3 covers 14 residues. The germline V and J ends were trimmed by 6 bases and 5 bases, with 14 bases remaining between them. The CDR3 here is CASSPRRVDQPQHF. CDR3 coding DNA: TGTGCCAGTAGCCCCCGTAGGGTCGATCAGCCCCAGCATTTT. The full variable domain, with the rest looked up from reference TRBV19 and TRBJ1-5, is DGGITQSPKYLFRKEGQNVTLSCEQNLNHDAMYWYRQDPGQGLRLIYYSQIVNDFQKGDIAEGYSVSREKKESFPLTVTSAQKNPTAFYLCASSPRRVDQPQHFGDGTRLSIL.

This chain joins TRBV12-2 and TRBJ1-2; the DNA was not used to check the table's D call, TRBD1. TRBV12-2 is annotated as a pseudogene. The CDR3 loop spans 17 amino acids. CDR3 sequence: CASRLVIEDRGLDGYTF. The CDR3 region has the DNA TGTGCAAGTCGCTTAGTTATCGAGGACAGGGGCTTAGATGGCTACACCTTC.